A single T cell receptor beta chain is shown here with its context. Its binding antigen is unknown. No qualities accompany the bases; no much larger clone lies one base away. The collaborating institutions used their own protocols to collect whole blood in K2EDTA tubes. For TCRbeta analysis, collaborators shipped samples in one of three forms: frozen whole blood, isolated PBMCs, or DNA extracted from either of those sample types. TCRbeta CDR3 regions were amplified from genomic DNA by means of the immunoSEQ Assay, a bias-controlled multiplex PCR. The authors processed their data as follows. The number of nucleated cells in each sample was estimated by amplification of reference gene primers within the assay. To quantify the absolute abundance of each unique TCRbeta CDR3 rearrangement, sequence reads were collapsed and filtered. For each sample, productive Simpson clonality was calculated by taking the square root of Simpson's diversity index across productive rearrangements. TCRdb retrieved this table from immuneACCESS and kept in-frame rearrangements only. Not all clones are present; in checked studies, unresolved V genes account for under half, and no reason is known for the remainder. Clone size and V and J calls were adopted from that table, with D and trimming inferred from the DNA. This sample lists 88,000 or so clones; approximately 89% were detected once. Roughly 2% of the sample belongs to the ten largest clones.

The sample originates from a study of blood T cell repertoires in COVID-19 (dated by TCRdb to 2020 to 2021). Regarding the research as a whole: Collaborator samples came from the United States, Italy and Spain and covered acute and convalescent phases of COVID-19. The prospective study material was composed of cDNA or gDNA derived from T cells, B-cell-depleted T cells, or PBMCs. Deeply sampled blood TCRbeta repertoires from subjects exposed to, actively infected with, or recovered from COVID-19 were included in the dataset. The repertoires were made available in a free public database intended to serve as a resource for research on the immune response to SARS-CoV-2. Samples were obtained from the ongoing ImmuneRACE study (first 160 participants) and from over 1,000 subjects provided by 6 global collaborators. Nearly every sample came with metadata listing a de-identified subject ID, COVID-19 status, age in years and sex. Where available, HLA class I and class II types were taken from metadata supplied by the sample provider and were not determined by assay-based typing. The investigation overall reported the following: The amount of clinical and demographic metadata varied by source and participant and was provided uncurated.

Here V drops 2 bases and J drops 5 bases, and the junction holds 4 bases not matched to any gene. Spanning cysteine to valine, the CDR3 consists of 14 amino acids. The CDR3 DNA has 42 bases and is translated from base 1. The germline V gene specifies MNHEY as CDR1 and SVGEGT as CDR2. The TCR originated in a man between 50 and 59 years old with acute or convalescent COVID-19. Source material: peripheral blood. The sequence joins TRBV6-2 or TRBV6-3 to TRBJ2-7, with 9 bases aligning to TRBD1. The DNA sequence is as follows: TGTGCCAGCAGTTACGGGACAGGGTTCAACGAGCAGTACGTC. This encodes CASSYGTGFNEQYV.